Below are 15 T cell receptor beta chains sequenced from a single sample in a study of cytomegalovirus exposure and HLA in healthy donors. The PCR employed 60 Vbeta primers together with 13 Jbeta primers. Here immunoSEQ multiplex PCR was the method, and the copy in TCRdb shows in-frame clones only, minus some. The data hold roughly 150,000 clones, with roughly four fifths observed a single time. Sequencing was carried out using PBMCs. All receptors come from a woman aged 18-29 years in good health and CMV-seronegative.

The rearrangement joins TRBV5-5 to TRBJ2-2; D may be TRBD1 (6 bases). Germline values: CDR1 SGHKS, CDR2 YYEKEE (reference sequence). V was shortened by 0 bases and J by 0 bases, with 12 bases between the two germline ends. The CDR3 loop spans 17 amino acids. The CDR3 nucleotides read TGTGCCAGCAGCTTGGTTTCTTGGGACACGAACACCGGGGAGCTGTTTTTT. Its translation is CASSLVSWDTNTGELFF. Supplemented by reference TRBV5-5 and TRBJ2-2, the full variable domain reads DAGVTQSPTHLIKTRGQQVTLRCSPISGHKSVSWYQQVLGQGPQFIFQYYEKEERGRGNFPDRFSARQFPNYSSELNVNALLLGDSALYLCASSLVSWDTNTGELFFGEGSRLTVL.

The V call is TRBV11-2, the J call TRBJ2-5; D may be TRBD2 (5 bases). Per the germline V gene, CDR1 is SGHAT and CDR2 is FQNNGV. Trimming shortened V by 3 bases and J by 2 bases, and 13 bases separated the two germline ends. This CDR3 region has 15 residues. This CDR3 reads CASSFLAPPQETQYF. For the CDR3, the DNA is TGTGCCAGCAGCTTTCTAGCCCCCCCACAAGAGACCCAGTACTTC.

The CDR3 DNA reads TGCAGCGTTGCCAAGACTAGCGGGAGACAAGAGACCCAGTACTTC. As protein: CSVAKTSGRQETQYF. The V and J genes are TRBV29-1 and TRBJ2-5; TRBD2 matches at 12 bases. Germline assignment: CDR1 SQVTM and CDR2 ANQGSEA. V was clipped by 4 bases and J by 2 bases; unmatched bases: 5. This CDR3 has 15 residues.

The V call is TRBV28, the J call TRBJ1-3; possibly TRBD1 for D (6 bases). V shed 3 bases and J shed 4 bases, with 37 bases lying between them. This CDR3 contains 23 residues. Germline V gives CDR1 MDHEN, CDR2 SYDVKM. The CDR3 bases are TGTGCCAGCAGTTTCTTTGCCCCAAACAGAAGGGGGAAAGGGAGTCTCTGGGGAAACACCATATATTTT. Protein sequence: CASSFFAPNRRGKGSLWGNTIYF.

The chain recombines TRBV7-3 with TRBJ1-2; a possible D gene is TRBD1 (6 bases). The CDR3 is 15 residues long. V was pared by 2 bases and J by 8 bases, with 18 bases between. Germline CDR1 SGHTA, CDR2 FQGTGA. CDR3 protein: CASSLGGGNDRGYTF. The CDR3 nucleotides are TGTGCCAGCAGCTTAGGCGGGGGCAATGATCGCGGCTACACCTTC.

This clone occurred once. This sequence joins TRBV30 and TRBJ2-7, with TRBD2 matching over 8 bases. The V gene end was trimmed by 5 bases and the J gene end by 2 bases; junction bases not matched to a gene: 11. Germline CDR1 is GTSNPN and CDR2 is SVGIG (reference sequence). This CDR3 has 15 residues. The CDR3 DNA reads TGTGCCTGGGGAATGGGGCGGGAGGCTCCCTACGAGCAGTACTTC. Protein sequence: CAWGMGREAPYEQYF.

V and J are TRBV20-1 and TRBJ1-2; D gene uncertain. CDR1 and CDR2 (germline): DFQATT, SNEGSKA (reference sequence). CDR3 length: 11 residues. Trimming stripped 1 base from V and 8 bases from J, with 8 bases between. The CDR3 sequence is CSARGREGYTF. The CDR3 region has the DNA TGCAGTGCTAGAGGCCGGGAGGGCTACACCTTC.

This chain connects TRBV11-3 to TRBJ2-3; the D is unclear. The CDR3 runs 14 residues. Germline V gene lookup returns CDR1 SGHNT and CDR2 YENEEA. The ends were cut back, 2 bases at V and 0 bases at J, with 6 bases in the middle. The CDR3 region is CASSLSTSTDTQYF. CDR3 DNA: TGTGCCAGCAGCTTAAGCACTAGCACAGATACGCAGTATTTT.

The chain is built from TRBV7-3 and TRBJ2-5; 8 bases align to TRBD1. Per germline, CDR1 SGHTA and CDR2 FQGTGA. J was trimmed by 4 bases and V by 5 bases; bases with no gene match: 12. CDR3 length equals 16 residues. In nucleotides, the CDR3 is TGTGCCAGCAGCCCCGGCAGGGGGCGAGTTGGAGAGACCCAGTACTTC. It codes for CASSPGRGRVGETQYF. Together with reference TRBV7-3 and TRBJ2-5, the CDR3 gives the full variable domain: GAGVSQTPSNKVTEKGKYVELRCDPISGHTALYWYRQSLGQGPEFLIYFQGTGAADDSGLPNDRFFAVRPEGSVSTLKIQRTERGDSAVYLCASSPGRGRVGETQYFGPGTRLLVL.

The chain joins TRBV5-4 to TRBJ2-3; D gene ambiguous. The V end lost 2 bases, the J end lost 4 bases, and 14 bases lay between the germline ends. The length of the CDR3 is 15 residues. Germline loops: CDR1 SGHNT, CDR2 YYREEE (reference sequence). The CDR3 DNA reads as TGTGCCAGCAGCTTAACGTGGCAGTCAGCAGATACGCAGTATTTT. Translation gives CASSLTWQSADTQYF.

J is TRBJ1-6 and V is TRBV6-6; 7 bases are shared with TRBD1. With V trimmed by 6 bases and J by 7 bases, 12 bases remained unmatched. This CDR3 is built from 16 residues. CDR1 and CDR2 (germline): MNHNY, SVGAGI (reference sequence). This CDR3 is CASSRAGTERNSPLHF. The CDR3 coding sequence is TGTGCCAGCAGCCGGGCCGGGACAGAGAGAAATTCACCCCTCCACTTT.

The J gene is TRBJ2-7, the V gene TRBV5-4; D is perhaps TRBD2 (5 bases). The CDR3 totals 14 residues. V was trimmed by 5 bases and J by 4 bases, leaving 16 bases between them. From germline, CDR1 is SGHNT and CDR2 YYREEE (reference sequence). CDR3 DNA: TGTGCCAGCAGGAGGGAGACGGGAAAGTACGAGCAGTACTTC. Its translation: CASRRETGKYEQYF.

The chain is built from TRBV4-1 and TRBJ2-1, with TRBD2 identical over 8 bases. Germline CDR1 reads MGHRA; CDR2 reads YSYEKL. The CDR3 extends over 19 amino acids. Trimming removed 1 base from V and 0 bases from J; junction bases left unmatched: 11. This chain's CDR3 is CASSQAPLKRGSSYNEQFF. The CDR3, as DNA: TGCGCCAGCAGCCAAGCTCCCCTGAAGCGGGGGAGCTCCTACAATGAGCAGTTCTTC.

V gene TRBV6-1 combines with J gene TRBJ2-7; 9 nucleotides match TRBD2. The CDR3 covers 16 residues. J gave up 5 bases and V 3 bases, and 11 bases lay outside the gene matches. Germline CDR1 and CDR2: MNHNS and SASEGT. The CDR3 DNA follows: TGTGCCAGCAGTGAGCTTCGGGGTAGCGGGGGAGACGAGCAGTACTTC. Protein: CASSELRGSGGDEQYF.

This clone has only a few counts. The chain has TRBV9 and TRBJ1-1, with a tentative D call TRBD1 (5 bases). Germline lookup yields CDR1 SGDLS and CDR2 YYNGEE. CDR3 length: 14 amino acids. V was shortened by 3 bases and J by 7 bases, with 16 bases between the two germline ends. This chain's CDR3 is CASSAWMGQGEAFF. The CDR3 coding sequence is TGTGCCAGCAGCGCGTGGATGGGGCAGGGTGAAGCTTTCTTT.